A single sample gave rise to the 27 T cell receptor beta chains below, sequenced in a study of OX40 agonist ivuxolimab in advanced cancers. Produced via immunoSEQ multiplex PCR; TCRdb's table is partial and in-frame only. The repertoire has 65,000 to 75,000 clones, approximately 89% of them found once; the top ten carry 0.8% to 1.2%. Sequenced material: CD4+ or CD8+ T cells sorted from blood, taken in a trial of the OX40 agonist ivuxolimab. These receptors were taken from an adult with an advanced solid tumor such as melanoma, head and neck, liver or kidney cancer.

V gene TRBV6-5 combines with J gene TRBJ1-6, with TRBD1 as a possible D gene (5 bases). The germline CDR1 and CDR2 sequences are MNHEY and SVGAGI. V was clipped by 4 bases and J by 1 base, with 8 bases between them. This CDR3 region has 15 residues. CDR3 amino acids: CASSLSGSYNSPLHF. The CDR3 nucleotides are TGTGCCAGCAGTTTATCAGGGTCCTATAATTCACCCCTCCACTTT.

This clone was picked up one time. The chain has TRBV5-1 and TRBJ2-1; D gene uncertain. There are 14 residues in the CDR3. Germline V gene sequence: CDR1 SGHRS, CDR2 YFSETQ. Trimming took 0 bases from V and 4 from J, leaving 8 bases between them. The CDR3 sequence: CASSLVPGYNEQFF. The CDR3 DNA follows: TGCGCCAGCAGCTTGGTACCCGGATACAATGAGCAGTTCTTC.

The chain combines TRBV15 with TRBJ2-2; 7 positions match TRBD1. V shed 0 bases and J 5 bases; nucleotides not matched to a gene: 3. CDR3 size: 15 residues. CDR1 is LNHNV, CDR2 YYDKDF, per germline (reference sequence). The CDR3 coding sequence is TGTGCCACCAGCAGAGACCGACAGGGAACCGGGGAGCTGTTTTTT. Protein product: CATSRDRQGTGELFF.

The chain links TRBV6-1 to TRBJ2-3; 8 bases are shared with TRBD1. The length of the CDR3 is 14 residues. Per germline, CDR1 MNHNS and CDR2 SASEGT. V lost 2 bases, J lost 5 bases, and 3 bases stayed unmatched. CDR3 residues: CASSETGGVDTQYF. The CDR3 region has the DNA TGTGCCAGCAGTGAAACAGGGGGAGTAGATACGCAGTATTTT.

The CDR3: CASSLGPGNTEAFF. CDR3 DNA sequence: TGCGCCAGCAGCTTGGGCCCGGGCAACACTGAAGCTTTCTTT. The rearrangement uses TRBV5-1 and TRBJ1-1; D not resolved. From germline, CDR1 is SGHRS and CDR2 YFSETQ. The CDR3 extends over 14 amino acids. Trimming left V 0 bases short and J 2 bases short, with 8 bases between. The full variable domain, rest sourced from reference TRBV5-1 and TRBJ1-1, is KAGVTQTPRYLIKTRGQQVTLSCSPISGHRSVSWYQQTPGQGLQFLFEYFSETQRNKGNFPGRFSGRQFSNSRSEMNVSTLELGDSALYLCASSLGPGNTEAFFGQGTRLTVV.

The gene calls are TRBV27 and TRBJ2-7; TRBD1 aligns across 10 bases. There are 15 residues in the CDR3. V lost 5 bases, J lost 3 bases, and 7 bases stayed unmatched. Germline V gene data show CDR1 as MNHEY and CDR2 as SMNVEV (reference sequence). The CDR3 sequence: CASSTRTGGFYEQYF. The CDR3 DNA reads TGTGCCAGCAGTACCCGGACAGGGGGTTTCTACGAGCAGTACTTC.

The chain recombines TRBV5-1 with TRBJ1-5, with 8 bases identical to TRBD1. The CDR3 has 15 amino acids. V lost 2 bases, J lost 4 bases, and 5 bases stayed unmatched. Germline loops: CDR1 SGHRS, CDR2 YFSETQ. As DNA, the CDR3 is TGCGCCAGCAGCTTAGGTGGACAGGGTAATCAGCCCCAGCATTTT. It yields the protein CASSLGGQGNQPQHF.

The V gene is TRBV7-9, the J gene TRBJ1-2; 8 nucleotides match TRBD1. Germline lookup yields CDR1 SEHNR and CDR2 FQNEAQ (reference sequence). The V segment lost 1 base and the J segment 1 base; nucleotides outside the gene matches: 5. CDR3 length equals 16 residues. The CDR3 sequence: CASSLVTGGSNYGYTF. CDR3 sequence (DNA): TGTGCCAGCAGCTTAGTAACAGGGGGAAGTAACTATGGCTACACCTTC.

The genes are TRBV10-3 and TRBJ1-1; the D gene is possibly TRBD1 (6 bases). Germline CDR1 is ENHRY and CDR2 is SYGVKD. CDR3 length equals 13 residues. V was cut by 6 bases and J by 1 base, with 9 bases left in between. CDR3 residues: CAIRGQPNTEAFF. In DNA form, the CDR3 reads TGTGCCATCAGAGGACAGCCGAACACTGAAGCTTTCTTT.

V is TRBV7-6 and J is TRBJ2-7; 7 bases align to TRBD1. The germline CDR1 and CDR2 sequences are SGHVS and FNYEAQ. J lost 6 bases, V lost 5 bases, and 7 bases had no gene match. The CDR3 spans 13 residues. This CDR3 is CASSRTGQLEQYF. The CDR3 DNA follows: TGTGCCAGCAGCAGAACGGGACAGCTCGAGCAGTACTTC.

This clone was detected once. The chain carries TRBV5-1 and TRBJ2-2; D could derive from TRBD1 or TRBD2 (5 bases each). V was shortened by 0 bases and J by 2 bases, with 8 bases between the two germline ends. This CDR3 has 15 residues. Germline values: CDR1 SGHRS, CDR2 YFSETQ. The CDR3 coding sequence is TGCGCCAGCAGCTTGGTGGGGGAAAACACCGGGGAGCTGTTTTTT. Its translation is CASSLVGENTGELFF.

The chain has TRBV6-6 and TRBJ1-1; the D is unclear. The germline V and J ends were trimmed by 3 bases and 6 bases, with 5 bases remaining between them. The CDR3 length is 11 residues. The germline V gene has CDR1 MNHNY and CDR2 SVGAGI (reference sequence). The CDR3 nucleotides are TGTGCCAGCAGTTATGAGGCTGAAGCTTTCTTT. Its translation is CASSYEAEAFF.

The rearrangement uses TRBV5-8 and TRBJ1-6; D ambiguous. The CDR3 is made up of 14 amino acids. Germline lookup yields CDR1 SGHTS and CDR2 YDEGEE. The V end was cut by 0 bases, the J end by 8 bases, with 9 bases between. The CDR3 reads CASSLGTGYSPLHF. The DNA of the CDR3 is TGTGCCAGCAGCTTGGGGACGGGCTATTCACCCCTCCACTTT. The variable domain in full, completed from reference TRBV5-8 and TRBJ1-6, reads EAGVTQSPTHLIKTRGQQATLRCSPISGHTSVYWYQQALGLGLQFLLWYDEGEERNRGNFPPRFSGRQFPNYSSELNVNALELEDSALYLCASSLGTGYSPLHFGNGTRLTVT.

The chain links TRBV6-6 to TRBJ1-1; D is ambiguous. Trimming cost V 6 bases and J 7 bases, with 15 bases left between them. The CDR3 runs to 13 residues. Germline CDR1 reads MNHNY; CDR2 reads SVGAGI (reference sequence). CDR3 nucleotides: TGTGCCAGCAGAACCGGACCCGGAAATGAAGCTTTCTTT. Translating gives CASRTGPGNEAFF.

Written as DNA, the CDR3 is TGTGCCAGCAGCCTCCCGGGACAGTACGAGCAGTACTTC. Translation gives CASSLPGQYEQYF. This chain links TRBV5-4 with TRBJ2-7; 7 nucleotides agree with TRBD1. Trimming removed 4 bases from V and 4 bases from J; junction bases left unmatched: 5. The CDR3 spans 13 residues. CDR1 and CDR2 from the germline V gene are SGHNT and YYREEE (reference sequence).

The chain is built from TRBV5-6 and TRBJ1-1, with a weak D call TRBD1 (5 bases). The CDR3 sequence is 12 residues long. Trimming removed 4 bases at V and 7 bases at J, with 11 bases between. The germline gives CDR1 SGHDT, CDR2 YYEEEE. CDR3 DNA sequence: TGTGCCAGCAGCCGCGACAGCAATGAAGCTTTCTTT. Translating it yields CASSRDSNEAFF.

The V and J genes are TRBV21-1 and TRBJ2-7; TRBD2 reflects the table's D call only, with no check against the DNA. TRBV21-1 is classified as a pseudogene. The CDR3 totals 13 residues. CDR3 nucleotides: TGTGCCAGCAGCAATTTCCTATACTACGAGCAGTACTTC. As protein: CASSNFLYYEQYF.

The rearrangement joins TRBV5-1 to TRBJ2-5, with TRBD1 matching over 7 bases. The better agreement between TRBJ2-7 and the DNA end casts doubt on the J call. Germline assignment: CDR1 SGHRS and CDR2 YFSETQ. This CDR3 spans 15 amino acids. CDR3 coding DNA: TGCGCCAGCAGCCCCGGACAGGCCGCTTCCTACGAGCAGTACTTC. Its protein product is CASSPGQAASYEQYF.

The V call is TRBV30, the J call TRBJ2-7; D may be TRBD1 (6 bases). This CDR3 is built from 12 residues. Germline V CDR1 and CDR2: GTSNPN, SVGIG (reference sequence). Trimming took 4 bases from V and 3 from J, leaving 10 bases between them. This CDR3 reads CAWTRDIYEQYF. DNA for the CDR3: TGTGCCTGGACCCGGGACATCTACGAGCAGTACTTC.

The chain is built from TRBV19 and TRBJ1-2; 9 nucleotides align to TRBD1. The CDR3 runs 15 residues. In germline, CDR1 is LNHDA, CDR2 SQIVND (reference sequence). V lost 5 bases, J lost 5 bases, and 9 bases stayed unmatched. The CDR3 nucleotides are TGTGCCAGTAGTGCCACAGGGGGCGAAGGATATGGCTACACCTTC. As protein: CASSATGGEGYGYTF.

The chain carries TRBV5-5 and TRBJ2-3; unclear D gene. The germline V and J ends were trimmed by 3 bases and 2 bases, with 7 bases remaining between them. The CDR3 has 13 residues. Germline V gene sequence: CDR1 SGHKS, CDR2 YYEKEE (reference sequence). The CDR3 region is CASSSWVTDTQYF. The CDR3 DNA sequence: TGTGCCAGCAGCTCCTGGGTCACAGATACGCAGTATTTT.

The V and J genes are TRBV7-8 and TRBJ1-4; TRBD1 matches at 8 bases. This CDR3 has 12 amino acids. The V segment lost 10 bases and the J segment 8 bases; nucleotides outside the gene matches: 6. CDR1 is SGHVS, CDR2 FQNEAQ, per germline. The CDR3 nucleotides read TGTGCCACCGGACAGGGAAGGGAAAAACTGTTTTTT. Its translation: CATGQGREKLFF.

This chain connects TRBV6-6 to TRBJ1-5; tentatively, D is TRBD1 (6 bases). CDR1 MNHNY and CDR2 SVGAGI come from the germline V gene (reference sequence). CDR3 length: 13 amino acids. V was shortened by 6 bases and J by 10 bases, with 16 bases between the two germline ends. The CDR3 sequence is CASSHQGQFPQHF. Written as DNA, the CDR3 is TGTGCCAGCAGCCATCAAGGACAGTTTCCCCAGCATTTT.

This CDR3 is CASSYAGTGGEEAFF. In DNA form, the CDR3 reads TGTGCCAGCAGCTACGCCGGGACAGGGGGGGAGGAAGCTTTCTTT. V is TRBV11-2 and J is TRBJ1-1; 11 bases align to TRBD1. The germline V gene encodes CDR1 SGHAT and CDR2 FQNNGV. V lost 4 bases and J lost 8; bases outside the gene matches: 9. The CDR3 loop spans 15 amino acids.

The chain employs TRBV18 and TRBJ2-5, with 7 bases that match TRBD1. CDR1 and CDR2 from the germline V gene are KGHSH and LQKENI. Losses at the gene ends were 3 bases for V and 1 base for J; bases not matched to a gene: 5. The CDR3 consists of 15 residues. The CDR3 nucleotides read TGTGCCAGCTCACCCGAAGGGGGCCTCCAAGAGACCCAGTACTTC. Residues: CASSPEGGLQETQYF.

The rearrangement joins TRBV6-1 to TRBJ2-6, with TRBD1 matching over 8 bases. The V gene end was trimmed by 3 bases and the J gene end by 1 base; junction bases not matched to a gene: 8. Germline V CDR1 and CDR2: MNHNS, SASEGT. The CDR3 is 18 amino acids. In nucleotides, the CDR3 is TGTGCCAGCAGTGACGGGGGCAGGGGGCTTTCTGGGGCCAACGTCCTGACTTTC. Translating gives CASSDGGRGLSGANVLTF.

The chain is built from TRBV2 and TRBJ1-6; D unclear. The CDR3 extends over 14 amino acids. Germline V lookup: CDR1 SNHLY, CDR2 FYNNEI. The V and J ends lost 1 base and 8 bases respectively, with 9 bases between them. CDR3 DNA: TGTGCCAGCAGTGAAGGGGTGTACTATTCACCCCTCCACTTT. Its protein is CASSEGVYYSPLHF.